This T cell receptor (beta chain) was captured in a study of regulatory T cells in long-lasting Graves disease. Study-level background: Less than 3 months of antithyroid drugs had been taken by newly diagnosed Graves' patients.

Relying on iRepertoire HTBI primers and Arm-PCR of CDR3 regions, the team built TCR beta libraries. MiXCR was run by TCRdb on the multiplex PCR reads, yielding one entry per CDR3 protein. In the table there are 450,000 to 600,000 distinct CDR3 sequences, about 13% of which are singletons. Time point described: newly diagnosed GD, antithyroid drugs for less than 3 months. Preparation of the TCR library used RNA extracted from PBMCs. The sample holds many counts of this clonotype. This same sample was also part of a study on T cells in Graves' hyperthyroidism and ophthalmopathy. From that report: In simple terms, a model built on 13 V-J features told ophthalmopathy apart from stable hyperthyroidism.

Sequenced material: peripheral blood mononuclear cells (PBMCs), taken at new diagnosis, from a patient treated with antithyroid drugs. The receptor was isolated from a man aged 30 to 39 with Graves disease.

CDR3 residues: CASNLDRLGNQPQHF. The CDR3 DNA sequence: TGTGCCAGCAACCTTGACAGACTAGGGAATCAGCCCCAGCATTTT. The rearrangement uses TRBV28 and TRBJ1-5; possibly TRBD1 for D (5 bases). With 7 bases removed from V and 4 bases from J, the gap between germline ends came to 17 bases. CDR1 MDHEN and CDR2 SYDVKM come from the germline V gene. The CDR3 is 15 residues long. The entire variable domain, with the rest obtained from reference TRBV28 and TRBJ1-5, is as follows: DVKVTQSSRYLVKRTGEKVFLECVQDMDHENMFWYRQDPGLGLRLIYFSYDVKMKEKGDIPEGYSVSREKKERFSLILESASTNQTSMYLCASNLDRLGNQPQHFGDGTRLSIL.